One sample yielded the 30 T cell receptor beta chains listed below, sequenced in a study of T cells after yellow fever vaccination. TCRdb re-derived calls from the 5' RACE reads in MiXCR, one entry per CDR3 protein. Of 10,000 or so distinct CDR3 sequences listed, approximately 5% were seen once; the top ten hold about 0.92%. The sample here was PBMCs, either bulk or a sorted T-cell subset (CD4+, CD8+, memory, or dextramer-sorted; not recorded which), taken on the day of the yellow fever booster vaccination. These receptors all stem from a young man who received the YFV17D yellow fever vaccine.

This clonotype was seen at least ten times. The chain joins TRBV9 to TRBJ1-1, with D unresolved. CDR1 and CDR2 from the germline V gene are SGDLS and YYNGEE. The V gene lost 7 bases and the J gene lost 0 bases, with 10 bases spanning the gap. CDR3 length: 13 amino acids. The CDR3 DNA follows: TGTGCCAGCGGCATCTCTCTGAACACTGAAGCTTTCTTT. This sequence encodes CASGISLNTEAFF.

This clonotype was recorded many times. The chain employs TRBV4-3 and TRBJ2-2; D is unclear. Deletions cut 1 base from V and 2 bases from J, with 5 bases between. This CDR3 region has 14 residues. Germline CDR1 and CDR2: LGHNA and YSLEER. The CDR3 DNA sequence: TGCGCCAGCAGCCAAGCCGGTAACACCGGGGAGCTGTTTTTT. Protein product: CASSQAGNTGELFF.

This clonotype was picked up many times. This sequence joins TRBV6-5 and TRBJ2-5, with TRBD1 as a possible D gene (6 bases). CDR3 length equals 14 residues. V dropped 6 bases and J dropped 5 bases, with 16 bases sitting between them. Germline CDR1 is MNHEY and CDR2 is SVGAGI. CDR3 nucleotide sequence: TGTGCCAGCAGCATCGCCCTAAGGGGGGAGACCCAGTACTTC. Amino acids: CASSIALRGETQYF.

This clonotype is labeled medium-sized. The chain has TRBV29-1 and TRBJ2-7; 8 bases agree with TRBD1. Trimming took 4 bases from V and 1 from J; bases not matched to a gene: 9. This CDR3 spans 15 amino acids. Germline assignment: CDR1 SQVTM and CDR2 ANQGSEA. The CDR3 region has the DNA TGCAGCGTTGTAATCCCGACAGGGGTGTCCTACGAGCAGTACTTC. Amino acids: CSVVIPTGVSYEQYF.

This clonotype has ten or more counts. The CDR3 coding sequence is TGCAGCGTTGAAAGGAGAACCGGGGAGCTGTTTTTT. Translating it yields CSVERRTGELFF. This chain connects TRBV29-1 to TRBJ2-2; D gene ambiguous. The CDR3 is made up of 12 amino acids. Germline CDR1 is SQVTM and CDR2 is ANQGSEA. Trimming took 2 bases from V and 5 from J, leaving 6 bases between them.

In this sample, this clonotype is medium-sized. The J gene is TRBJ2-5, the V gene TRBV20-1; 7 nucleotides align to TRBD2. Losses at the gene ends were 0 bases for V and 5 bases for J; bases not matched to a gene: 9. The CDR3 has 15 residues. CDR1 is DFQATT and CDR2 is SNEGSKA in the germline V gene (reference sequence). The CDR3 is CSARDFLGGMETQYF. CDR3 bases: TGCAGTGCTAGAGATTTTCTCGGGGGGATGGAGACCCAGTACTTC.

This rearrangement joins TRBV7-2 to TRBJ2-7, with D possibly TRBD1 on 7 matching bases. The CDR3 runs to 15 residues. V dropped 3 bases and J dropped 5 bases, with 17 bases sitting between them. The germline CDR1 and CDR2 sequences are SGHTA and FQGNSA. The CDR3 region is CASSLGQGGLNEQYF. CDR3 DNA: TGTGCCAGCAGCTTGGGTCAGGGGGGCTTGAACGAGCAGTACTTC.

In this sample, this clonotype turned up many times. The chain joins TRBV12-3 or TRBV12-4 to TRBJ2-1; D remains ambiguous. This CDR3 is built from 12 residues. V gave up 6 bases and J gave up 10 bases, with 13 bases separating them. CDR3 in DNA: TGTGCCAGCAGCCCCGGCGGAGTAGAGCAGTTCTTC. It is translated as CASSPGGVEQFF.

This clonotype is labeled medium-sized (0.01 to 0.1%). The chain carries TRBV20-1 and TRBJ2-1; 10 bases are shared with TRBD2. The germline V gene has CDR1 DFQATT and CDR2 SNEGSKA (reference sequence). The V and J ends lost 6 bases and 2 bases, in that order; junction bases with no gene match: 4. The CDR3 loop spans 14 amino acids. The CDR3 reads CSAPAGGTYNEQFF. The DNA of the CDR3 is TGCAGTGCCCCAGCGGGGGGGACCTACAATGAGCAGTTCTTC.

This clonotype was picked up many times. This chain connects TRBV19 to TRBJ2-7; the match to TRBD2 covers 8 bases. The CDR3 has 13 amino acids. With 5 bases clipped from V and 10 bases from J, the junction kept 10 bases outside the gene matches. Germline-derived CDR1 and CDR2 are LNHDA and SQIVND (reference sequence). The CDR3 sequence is CASSPTRGGYQYF. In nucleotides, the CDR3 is TGTGCCAGTAGTCCTACACGGGGGGGCTATCAGTACTTC.

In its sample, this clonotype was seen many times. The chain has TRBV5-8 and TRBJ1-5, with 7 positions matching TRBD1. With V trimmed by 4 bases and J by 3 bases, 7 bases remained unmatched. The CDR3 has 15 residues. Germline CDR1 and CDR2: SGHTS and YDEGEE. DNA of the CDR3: TGTGCCAGCAGCACCGGGACAGTCCACAATCAGCCCCAGCATTTT. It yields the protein CASSTGTVHNQPQHF. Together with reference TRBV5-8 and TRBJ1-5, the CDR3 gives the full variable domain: EAGVTQSPTHLIKTRGQQATLRCSPISGHTSVYWYQQALGLGLQFLLWYDEGEERNRGNFPPRFSGRQFPNYSSELNVNALELEDSALYLCASSTGTVHNQPQHFGDGTRLSIL.

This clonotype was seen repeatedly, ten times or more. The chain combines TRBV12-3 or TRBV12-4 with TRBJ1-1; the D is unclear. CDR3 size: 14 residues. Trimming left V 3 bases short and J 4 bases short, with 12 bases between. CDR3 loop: CASSLSTPATEAFF. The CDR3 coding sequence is TGTGCCAGCAGTTTGAGTACCCCGGCCACTGAAGCTTTCTTT.

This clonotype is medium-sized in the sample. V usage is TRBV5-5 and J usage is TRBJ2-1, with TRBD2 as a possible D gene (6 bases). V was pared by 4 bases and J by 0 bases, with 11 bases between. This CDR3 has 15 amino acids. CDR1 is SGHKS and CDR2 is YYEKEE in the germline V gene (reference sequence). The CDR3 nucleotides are TGTGCCAGCAGCGGCGGGACGGGCTCCTACAATGAGCAGTTCTTC. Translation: CASSGGTGSYNEQFF.

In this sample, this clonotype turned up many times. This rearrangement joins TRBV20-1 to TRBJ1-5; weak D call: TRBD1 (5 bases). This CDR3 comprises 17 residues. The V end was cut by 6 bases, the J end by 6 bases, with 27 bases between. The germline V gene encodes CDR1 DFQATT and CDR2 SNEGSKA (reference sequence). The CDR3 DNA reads TGCAGTGCGACGCAATGGGCAGGGAAGGGGTTTGGTCAGCCCCAGCATTTT. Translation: CSATQWAGKGFGQPQHF.

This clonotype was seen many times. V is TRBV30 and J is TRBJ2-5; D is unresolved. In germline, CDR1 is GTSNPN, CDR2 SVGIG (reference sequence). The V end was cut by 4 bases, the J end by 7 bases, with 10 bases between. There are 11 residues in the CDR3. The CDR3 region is CAWNPSGTQYF. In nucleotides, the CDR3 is TGTGCCTGGAACCCCTCGGGGACCCAGTACTTC.

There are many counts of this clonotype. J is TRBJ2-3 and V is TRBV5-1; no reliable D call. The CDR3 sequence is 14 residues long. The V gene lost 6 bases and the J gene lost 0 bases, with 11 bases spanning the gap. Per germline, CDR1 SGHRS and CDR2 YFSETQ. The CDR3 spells CASMPGTSTDTQYF. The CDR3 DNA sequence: TGCGCCAGCATGCCAGGAACTAGCACAGATACGCAGTATTTT.

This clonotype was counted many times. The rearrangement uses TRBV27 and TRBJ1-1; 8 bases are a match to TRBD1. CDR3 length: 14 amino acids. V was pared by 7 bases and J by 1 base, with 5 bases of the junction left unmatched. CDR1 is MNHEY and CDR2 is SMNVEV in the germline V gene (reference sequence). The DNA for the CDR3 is TGTGCCAGCAATAGACAGGGGCCGAACACTGAAGCTTTCTTT. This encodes CASNRQGPNTEAFF.

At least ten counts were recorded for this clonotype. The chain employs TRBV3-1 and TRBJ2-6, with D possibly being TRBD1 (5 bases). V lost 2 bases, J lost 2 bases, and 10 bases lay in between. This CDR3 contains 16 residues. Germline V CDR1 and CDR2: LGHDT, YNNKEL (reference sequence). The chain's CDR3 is CASSQRGGAGANVLTF. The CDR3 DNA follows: TGTGCCAGCAGCCAAAGGGGCGGAGCTGGGGCCAACGTCCTGACTTTC.

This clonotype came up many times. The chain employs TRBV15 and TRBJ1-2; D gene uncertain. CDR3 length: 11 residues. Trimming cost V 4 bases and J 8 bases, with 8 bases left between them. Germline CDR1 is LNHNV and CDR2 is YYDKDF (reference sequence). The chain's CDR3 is CATSTTWGYTF. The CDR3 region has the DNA TGTGCCACCAGCACAACTTGGGGCTACACCTTC. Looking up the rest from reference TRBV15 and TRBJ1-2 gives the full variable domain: DAMVIQNPRYQVTQFGKPVTLSCSQTLNHNVMYWYQQKSSQAPKLLFHYYDKDFNNEADTPDNFQSRRPNTSFCFLDIRSPGLGDTAMYLCATSTTWGYTFGSGTRLTVV.

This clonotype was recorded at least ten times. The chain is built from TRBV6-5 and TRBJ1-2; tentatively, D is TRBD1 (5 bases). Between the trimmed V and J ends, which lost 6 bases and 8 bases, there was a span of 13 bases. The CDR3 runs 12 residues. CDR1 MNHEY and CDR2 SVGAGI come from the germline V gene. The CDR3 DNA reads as TGTGCCAGCAGGGCGTCAGGGCCGGGCTACACCTTC. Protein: CASRASGPGYTF.

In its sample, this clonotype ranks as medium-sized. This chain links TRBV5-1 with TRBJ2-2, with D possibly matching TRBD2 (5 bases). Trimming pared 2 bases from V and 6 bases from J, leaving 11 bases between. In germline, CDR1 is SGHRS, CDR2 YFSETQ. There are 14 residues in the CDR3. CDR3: CASSFDGIAGELFF. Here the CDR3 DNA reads TGCGCCAGCAGCTTTGACGGGATAGCCGGGGAGCTGTTTTTT.

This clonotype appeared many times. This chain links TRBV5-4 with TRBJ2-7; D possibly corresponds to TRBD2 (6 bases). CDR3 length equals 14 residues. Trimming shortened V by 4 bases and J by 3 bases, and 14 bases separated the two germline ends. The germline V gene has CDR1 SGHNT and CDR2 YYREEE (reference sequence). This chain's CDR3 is CASSPGTEFYEQYF. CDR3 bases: TGTGCCAGCAGCCCCGGGACTGAATTCTACGAGCAGTACTTC.

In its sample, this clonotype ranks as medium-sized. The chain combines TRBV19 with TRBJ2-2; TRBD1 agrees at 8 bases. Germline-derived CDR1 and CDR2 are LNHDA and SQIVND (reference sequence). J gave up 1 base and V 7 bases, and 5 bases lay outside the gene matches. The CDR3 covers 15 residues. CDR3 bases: TGTGCCAGTACCCCCGGGACAGGGAACACCGGGGAGCTGTTTTTT. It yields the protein CASTPGTGNTGELFF.

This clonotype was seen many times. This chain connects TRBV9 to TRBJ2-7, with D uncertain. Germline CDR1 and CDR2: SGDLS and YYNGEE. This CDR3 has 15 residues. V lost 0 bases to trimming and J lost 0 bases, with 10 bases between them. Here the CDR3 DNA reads TGTGCCAGCAGCGTAGGAGGCGGAATCTCCTACGAGCAGTACTTC. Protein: CASSVGGGISYEQYF.

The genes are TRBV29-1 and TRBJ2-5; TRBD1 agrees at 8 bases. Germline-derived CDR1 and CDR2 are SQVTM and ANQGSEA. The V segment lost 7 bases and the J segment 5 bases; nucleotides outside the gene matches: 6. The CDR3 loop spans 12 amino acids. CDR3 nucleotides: TGCAGCGGCGGGACAGGACATGAGACCCAGTACTTC. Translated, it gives CSGGTGHETQYF.

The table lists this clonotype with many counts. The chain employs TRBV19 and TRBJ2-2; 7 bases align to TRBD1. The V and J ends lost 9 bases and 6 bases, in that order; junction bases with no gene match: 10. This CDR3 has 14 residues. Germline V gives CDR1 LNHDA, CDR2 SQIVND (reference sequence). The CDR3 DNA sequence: TGTGCCAGCCGACTACAGGGGTCCGCCGGGGAGCTGTTTTTT. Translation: CASRLQGSAGELFF.

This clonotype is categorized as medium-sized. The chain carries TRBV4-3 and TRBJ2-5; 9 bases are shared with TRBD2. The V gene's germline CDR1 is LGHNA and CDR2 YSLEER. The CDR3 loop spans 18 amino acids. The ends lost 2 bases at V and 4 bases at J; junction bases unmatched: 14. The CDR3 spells CASSQKTGGRGRGETQYF. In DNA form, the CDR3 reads TGCGCCAGCAGCCAAAAGACTGGCGGGAGGGGGCGCGGAGAGACCCAGTACTTC.

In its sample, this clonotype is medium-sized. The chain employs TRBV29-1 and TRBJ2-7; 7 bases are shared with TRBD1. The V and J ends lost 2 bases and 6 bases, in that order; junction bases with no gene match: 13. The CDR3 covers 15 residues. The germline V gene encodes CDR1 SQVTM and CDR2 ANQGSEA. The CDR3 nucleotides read TGCAGCGTTGAACGTCCCCAAACAGGGGCGGGCGAGCAGTACTTC. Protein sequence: CSVERPQTGAGEQYF.

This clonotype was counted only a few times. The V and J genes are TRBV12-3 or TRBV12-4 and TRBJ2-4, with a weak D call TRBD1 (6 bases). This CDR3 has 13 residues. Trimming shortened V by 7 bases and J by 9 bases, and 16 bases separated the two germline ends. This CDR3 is CASTQIQGGIQYF. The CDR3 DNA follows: TGTGCCAGCACCCAAATACAGGGCGGCATTCAGTACTTC.

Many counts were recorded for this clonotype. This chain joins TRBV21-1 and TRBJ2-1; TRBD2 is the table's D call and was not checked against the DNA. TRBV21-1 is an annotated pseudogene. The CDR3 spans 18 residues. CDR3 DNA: TGTGCCAGCAGCAACCGGACGGCGGGAGGCCTTTATTACAATGAGCAGTTCTTC. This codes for CASSNRTAGGLYYNEQFF.